These 26 T cell receptor beta chains were sequenced from one sample in a study of shared clonotypes between healthy human individuals. Repertoires were generated with immunoSEQ multiplex PCR, while TCRdb's copy carries only in-frame clones and drops some. The sample includes about 2,200,000 clones, roughly 91% of them seen just once. CD45RO-negative, CCR7-positively selected cells formed the naive CD8 fraction, excluding terminally differentiated effector memory CD45RA+ cells. Sequencing was done on a sample of naive CD8+ T cells from PBMCs. The receptor set was obtained from a man younger than 35 in good health. Some clones in this sample may be carry-over from other donors' samples.

This chain connects TRBV5-1 to TRBJ2-3; unclear D gene. CDR1 SGHRS and CDR2 YFSETQ come from the germline V gene. The V end was cut by 2 bases, the J end by 2 bases, with 12 bases between. This CDR3 is built from 15 residues. The CDR3 sequence: CASSLGQVLTDTQYF. CDR3 DNA: TGCGCCAGCAGCTTAGGCCAGGTACTCACAGATACGCAGTATTTT.

The CDR3 DNA reads TGCGCCAGCGGACCGGGACAGGGGGCGTCGAGTGAAAAACTGTTTTTT. As protein: CASGPGQGASSEKLFF. This chain links TRBV5-1 with TRBJ1-4, with TRBD1 identical over 12 bases. Losses at the gene ends were 7 bases for V and 7 bases for J; bases not matched to a gene: 11. Germline CDR1 reads SGHRS; CDR2 reads YFSETQ. This CDR3 comprises 16 residues.

The chain recombines TRBV9 with TRBJ1-2, with TRBD1 identical over 7 bases. Per the germline V gene, CDR1 is SGDLS and CDR2 is YYNGEE. The CDR3 sequence is 14 residues long. The junction had 1 base not matched to a gene; V was cut back by 2 bases and J by 0 bases. CDR3 DNA sequence: TGTGCCAGCAGCGTTGGGACAGCTAACTATGGCTACACCTTC. It codes for CASSVGTANYGYTF.

Worth noting for this clone: Distinct nucleotide sequences in the sample also encode this CDR3. V and J are TRBV27 and TRBJ1-2; D possibly corresponds to TRBD1 (6 bases). This CDR3 is built from 13 residues. Trimming shortened V by 5 bases and J by 4 bases, and 11 bases separated the two germline ends. Germline CDR1 MNHEY, CDR2 SMNVEV (reference sequence). The CDR3 DNA sequence: TGTGCCAGCAGTCCACAGGGACCCTATGGCTACACCTTC. It is translated as CASSPQGPYGYTF.

Written as DNA, the CDR3 is TGTGCCAGTAGTATTGGGCTAGCGGTCGGGGGCTATGAGCAGTTCTTC. Its protein product is CASSIGLAVGGYEQFF. This chain connects TRBV19 to TRBJ2-1, with TRBD2 as a possible D gene (7 bases). The CDR3 spans 16 residues. Germline V CDR1 and CDR2: LNHDA, SQIVND (reference sequence). Trimming cost V 3 bases and J 8 bases, with 20 bases left between them.

In this sample, this clone turned up a few times. The chain combines TRBV4-1 with TRBJ2-2, with D unclear. The CDR3 sequence is 13 residues long. V lost 5 bases, J lost 6 bases, and 10 bases lay in between. Looked up from germline, CDR1 is MGHRA and CDR2 is YSYEKL. The CDR3 loop reads CASSYRVPGELFF. CDR3 bases: TGCGCCAGCAGCTACCGGGTCCCCGGGGAGCTGTTTTTT.

The chain uses TRBV10-3 and TRBJ2-2; no firm D call. This CDR3 is 13 amino acids long. V was trimmed by 8 bases and J by 1 base, leaving 8 bases between them. CDR1 and CDR2 (germline): ENHRY, SYGVKD. The CDR3 DNA is TGTGCCATCTGTATGGAGAACACCGGGGAGCTGTTTTTT. Amino acids: CAICMENTGELFF.

Details on this clone: Germline is not matched at one junction end, which may reflect a read error. This rearrangement joins TRBV29-1 to TRBJ2-2; a possible D gene is TRBD2 (5 bases). This CDR3 has 12 amino acids. The germline V gene has CDR1 SQVTM and CDR2 ANQGSEA. The CDR3 sequence: CSVEGSRGELFF. Here the CDR3 DNA reads TGCAGCGTAGAAGGGAGTCGGGGGGAGCTGTTTTTT.

The V and J genes are TRBV5-4 and TRBJ1-4; D is possibly TRBD1 (5 bases). Germline CDR1 SGHNT, CDR2 YYREEE (reference sequence). The V end was cut by 4 bases, the J end by 8 bases, with 21 bases between. The CDR3 is made up of 16 amino acids. The DNA for the CDR3 is TGTGCCAGCAGCCATCGCCGGGGGACTATGGAAGAAAAACTGTTTTTT. It specifies CASSHRRGTMEEKLFF.

V and J are TRBV7-9 and TRBJ2-5; 7 bases fit TRBD2. This CDR3 comprises 15 residues. V lost 1 base and J lost 5; bases outside the gene matches: 7. Germline CDR1 reads SEHNR; CDR2 reads FQNEAQ (reference sequence). CDR3: CASSLDPGGRETQYF. CDR3 nucleotides: TGTGCCAGCAGCTTAGATCCGGGAGGAAGGGAGACCCAGTACTTC. The complete variable domain, with remaining parts taken from reference TRBV7-9 and TRBJ2-5, reads DTGVSQNPRHKITKRGQNVTFRCDPISEHNRLYWYRQTLGQGPEFLTYFQNEAQLEKSRLLSDRFSAERPKGSFSTLEIQRTEQGDSAMYLCASSLDPGGRETQYFGPGTRLLVL.

The genes are TRBV4-1 and TRBJ1-2, with D possibly matching TRBD1 (5 bases). This CDR3 is built from 14 residues. Trimming shortened V by 0 bases and J by 4 bases, and 9 bases separated the two germline ends. The germline V gene encodes CDR1 MGHRA and CDR2 YSYEKL. CDR3 residues: CASSQDQGTYGYTF. In nucleotides, the CDR3 is TGCGCCAGCAGCCAAGATCAGGGTACCTATGGCTACACCTTC.

V is TRBV6-5 and J is TRBJ2-7; a weak D match, TRBD2 (5 bases). Germline V CDR1 and CDR2: MNHEY, SVGAGI. The CDR3 is made up of 15 amino acids. V lost 2 bases to trimming and J lost 0 bases, with 11 bases between them. CDR3 sequence: CASSYVGASSYEQYF. CDR3 nucleotide sequence: TGTGCCAGCAGTTACGTGGGAGCGAGCTCCTACGAGCAGTACTTC.

The gene calls are TRBV6-4 and TRBJ2-1; 11 bases fit TRBD2. This CDR3 is built from 16 residues. Germline V gene lookup returns CDR1 MRHNA and CDR2 SNTAGT. The J segment lost 6 bases and the V segment lost 2 bases, leaving 6 bases of the junction unmatched. CDR3 in amino acids: CASSDRTTSGSNEQFF. CDR3 DNA: TGTGCCAGCAGTGACCGCACTACTAGCGGGAGCAATGAGCAGTTCTTC.

The CDR3 coding sequence is TGTGCCAGTAGTACGTATGGTGGCAATCAGCCCCAGCATTTT. Its protein is CASSTYGGNQPQHF. The genes are TRBV19 and TRBJ1-5, with D unresolved. V lost 4 bases to trimming and J lost 2 bases, with 9 bases between them. The CDR3 is 14 residues long. From germline, CDR1 is LNHDA and CDR2 SQIVND (reference sequence).

The V gene is TRBV21-1, the J gene TRBJ2-7; the D call in the table, TRBD1, was not verified against the DNA. TRBV21-1 is marked as a pseudogene. The CDR3 spans 18 residues. This chain's CDR3 is CASSNAINRGGRNYEQYF. The CDR3 DNA reads TGTGCCAGCAGCAACGCTATAAACAGGGGAGGAAGGAACTACGAGCAGTACTTC.

The chain employs TRBV29-1 and TRBJ2-1; 10 bases map to TRBD2. In germline, CDR1 is SQVTM, CDR2 ANQGSEA. The CDR3 is 14 amino acids. Trimming at V came to 2 bases and at J to 4 bases, leaving 2 bases not matched to a gene. The CDR3 bases are TGCAGCGTTGAACGGACTAGCGGTTACAATGAGCAGTTCTTC. Protein sequence: CSVERTSGYNEQFF.

This clone was counted once. V usage is TRBV5-1 and J usage is TRBJ2-5; tentatively, D is TRBD1 (6 bases). The CDR3 has 14 amino acids. CDR1 and CDR2 from the germline V gene are SGHRS and YFSETQ. V lost 4 bases and J 3 bases, leaving 13 bases between the germline ends. CDR3 coding DNA: TGCGCCAGCAGCCCGAGTCGGACAGAAGAGACCCAGTACTTC. Protein sequence: CASSPSRTEETQYF.

V and J are TRBV7-9 and TRBJ2-1; D unresolved. The length of the CDR3 is 12 residues. The V end was cut by 10 bases, the J end by 5 bases, with 12 bases between. CDR1 and CDR2 from the germline V gene are SEHNR and FQNEAQ (reference sequence). DNA of the CDR3: TGTGCCATCTACAACGCCGACAATGAGCAGTTCTTC. Translating gives CAIYNADNEQFF.

V gene TRBV7-3 combines with J gene TRBJ2-4; D may be TRBD1 (6 bases). V was cut by 1 base and J by 4 bases, with 17 bases left in between. This CDR3 is built from 17 residues. CDR1 is SGHTA and CDR2 is FQGTGA in the germline V gene. DNA for the CDR3: TGTGCCAGCAGCTTAATACCCCGGACAGATCTTAAAAACATTCAGTACTTC. This translates into CASSLIPRTDLKNIQYF.

The gene calls are TRBV4-1 and TRBJ2-7; D uncertain. From germline, CDR1 is MGHRA and CDR2 YSYEKL. CDR3 size: 17 residues. Between the trimmed V and J ends, which lost 0 bases and 3 bases, there was a span of 18 bases. CDR3 DNA sequence: TGCGCCAGCAGCCAAGAATCGGCAGCGACGAACTACTACGAGCAGTACTTC. Amino acid sequence: CASSQESAATNYYEQYF.

This clone was observed a single time. This sample includes further DNA sequences coding for the same CDR3. The rearrangement uses TRBV28 and TRBJ2-1, with TRBD2 identical over 11 bases. J gave up 2 bases and V 7 bases, and 4 bases lay outside the gene matches. This CDR3 is 15 amino acids long. Germline CDR1 is MDHEN and CDR2 is SYDVKM. CDR3 nucleotide sequence: TGTGCCAGCACCACGGGACTAGCGGCCTACAATGAGCAGTTCTTC. It encodes CASTTGLAAYNEQFF.

This chain joins TRBV11-2 and TRBJ1-2; D possibly corresponds to TRBD1 (5 bases). Trimming removed 9 bases at V and 6 bases at J, with 14 bases between. This CDR3 comprises 12 residues. The germline CDR1 and CDR2 sequences are SGHAT and FQNNGV. The CDR3: CASSGQGDGYTF. The DNA of the CDR3 is TGTGCCAGTTCGGGGCAGGGTGATGGCTACACCTTC. Variable domain in full (rest from reference TRBV11-2 and TRBJ1-2): EAGVAQSPRYKIIEKRQSVAFWCNPISGHATLYWYQQILGQGPKLLIQFQNNGVVDDSQLPKDRFSAERLKGVDSTLKIQPAKLEDSAVYLCASSGQGDGYTFGSGTRLTVV.

The chain recombines TRBV5-1 with TRBJ2-7; 9 bases fit TRBD2. Looked up from germline, CDR1 is SGHRS and CDR2 is YFSETQ. The CDR3 runs 17 residues. J lost 0 bases, V lost 5 bases, and 12 bases had no gene match. CDR3 nucleotides: TGCGCCAGCAGATCCTCAATCGGGGGACTAGCCTCCTACGAGCAGTACTTC. Amino acid sequence: CASRSSIGGLASYEQYF.

The J gene is TRBJ1-2, the V gene TRBV4-1; TRBD1 matches at 10 bases. Germline loops: CDR1 MGHRA, CDR2 YSYEKL. The CDR3 is 21 residues long. Trimming removed 0 bases from V and 1 base from J; junction bases left unmatched: 17. CDR3 sequence (DNA): TGCGCCAGCAGCCAAGAAGCGGAGGCCGGGACAGGGGACTCTAATAACTATGGCTACACCTTC. Amino acids: CASSQEAEAGTGDSNNYGYTF.

This clone was seen a single time. The gene calls are TRBV29-1 and TRBJ2-2, with TRBD1 identical over 9 bases. J was trimmed by 0 bases and V by 0 bases; bases with no gene match: 5. The V gene's germline CDR1 is SQVTM and CDR2 ANQGSEA. CDR3 length: 17 amino acids. CDR3 nucleotide sequence: TGCAGCGTTGAAGACTGGGGACAGGGCTCGAACACCGGGGAGCTGTTTTTT. Protein product: CSVEDWGQGSNTGELFF.

The chain carries TRBV27 and TRBJ2-5, with no clear D. Germline assignment: CDR1 MNHEY and CDR2 SMNVEV (reference sequence). Trimming took off 2 bases at V and 10 bases at J, with 20 bases between the two ends. The CDR3 contains 15 residues. The CDR3 spells CASSLVLHPHRIQYF. The CDR3 coding sequence is TGTGCCAGCAGTTTAGTACTCCACCCGCATCGGATCCAGTACTTC.